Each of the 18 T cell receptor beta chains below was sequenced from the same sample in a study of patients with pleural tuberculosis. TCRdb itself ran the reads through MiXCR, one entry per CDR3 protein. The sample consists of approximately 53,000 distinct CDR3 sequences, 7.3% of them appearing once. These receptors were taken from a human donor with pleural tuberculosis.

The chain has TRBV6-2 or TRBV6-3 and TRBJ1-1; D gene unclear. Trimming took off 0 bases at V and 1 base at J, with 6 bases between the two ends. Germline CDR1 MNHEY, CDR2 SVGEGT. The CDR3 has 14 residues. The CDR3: CASSYSRRNTEAFF. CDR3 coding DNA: TGTGCCAGCAGTTACTCGAGGAGGAACACTGAAGCTTTCTTT.

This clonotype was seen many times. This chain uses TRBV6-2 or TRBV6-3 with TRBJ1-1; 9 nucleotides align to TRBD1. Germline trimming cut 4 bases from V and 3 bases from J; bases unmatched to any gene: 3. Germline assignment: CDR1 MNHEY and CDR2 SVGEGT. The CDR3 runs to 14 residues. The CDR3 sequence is CASSFRQGDTEAFF. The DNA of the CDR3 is TGTGCCAGCAGTTTCCGACAGGGGGACACTGAAGCTTTCTTT.

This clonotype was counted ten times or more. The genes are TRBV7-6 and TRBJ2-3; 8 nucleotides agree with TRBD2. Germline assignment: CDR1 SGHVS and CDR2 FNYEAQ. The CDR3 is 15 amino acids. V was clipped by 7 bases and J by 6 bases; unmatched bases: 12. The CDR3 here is CASKESGSLWDTQYF. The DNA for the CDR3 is TGTGCCAGCAAAGAGAGCGGGAGTCTATGGGATACGCAGTATTTT.

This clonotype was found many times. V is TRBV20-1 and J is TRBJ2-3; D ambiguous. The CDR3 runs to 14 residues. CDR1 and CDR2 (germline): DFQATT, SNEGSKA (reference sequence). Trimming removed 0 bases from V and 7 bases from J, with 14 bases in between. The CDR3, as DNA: TGCAGTGCTAGAGATTACGTGGGCAGAAATACGCAGTATTTT. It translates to CSARDYVGRNTQYF.

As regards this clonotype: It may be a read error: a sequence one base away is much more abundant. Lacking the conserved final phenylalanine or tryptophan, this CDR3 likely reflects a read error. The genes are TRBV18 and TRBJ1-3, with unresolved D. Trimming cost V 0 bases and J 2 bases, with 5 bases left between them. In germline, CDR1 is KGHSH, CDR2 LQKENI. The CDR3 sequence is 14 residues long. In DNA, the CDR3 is TGTGCCAGCTCACCACCTCCTACTGGAAACACCATATATCTT. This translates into CASSPPPTGNTIYL.

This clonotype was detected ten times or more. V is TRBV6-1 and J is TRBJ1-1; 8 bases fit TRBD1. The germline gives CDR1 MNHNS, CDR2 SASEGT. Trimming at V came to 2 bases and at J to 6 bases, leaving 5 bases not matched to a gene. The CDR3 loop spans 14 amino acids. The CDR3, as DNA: TGTGCCAGCAGTGAAAGGTCAGGGGGCCCTGAAGCTTTCTTT. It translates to CASSERSGGPEAFF.

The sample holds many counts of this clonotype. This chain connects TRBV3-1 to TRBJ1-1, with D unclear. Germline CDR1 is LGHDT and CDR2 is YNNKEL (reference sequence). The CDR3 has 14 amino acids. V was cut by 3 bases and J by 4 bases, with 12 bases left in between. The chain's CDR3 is CASSHGGKGTEAFF. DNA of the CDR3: TGTGCCAGCAGCCACGGAGGGAAAGGCACTGAAGCTTTCTTT.

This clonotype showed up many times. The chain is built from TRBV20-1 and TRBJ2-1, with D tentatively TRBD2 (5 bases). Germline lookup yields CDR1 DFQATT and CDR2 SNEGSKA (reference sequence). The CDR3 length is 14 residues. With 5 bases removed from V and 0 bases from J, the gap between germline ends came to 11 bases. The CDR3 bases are TGCAGTGCTCAGGACTTGGGCTCCTACAATGAGCAGTTCTTC. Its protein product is CSAQDLGSYNEQFF.

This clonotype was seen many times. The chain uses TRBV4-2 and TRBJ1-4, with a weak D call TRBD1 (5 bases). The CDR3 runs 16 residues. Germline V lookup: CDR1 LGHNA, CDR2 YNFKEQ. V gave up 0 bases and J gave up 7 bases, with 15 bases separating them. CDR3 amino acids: CASSQELGQGSEKLFF. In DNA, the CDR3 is TGTGCCAGCAGCCAAGAACTTGGGCAGGGTAGTGAAAAACTGTTTTTT.

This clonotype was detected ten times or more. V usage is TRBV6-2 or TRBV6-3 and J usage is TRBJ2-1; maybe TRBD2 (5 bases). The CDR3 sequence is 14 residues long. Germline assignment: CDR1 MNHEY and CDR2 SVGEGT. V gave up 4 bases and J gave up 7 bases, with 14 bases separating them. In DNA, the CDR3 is TGTGCCAGCAGTTCCAAGACCTGGAGGAATGAGCAGTTCTTC. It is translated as CASSSKTWRNEQFF.

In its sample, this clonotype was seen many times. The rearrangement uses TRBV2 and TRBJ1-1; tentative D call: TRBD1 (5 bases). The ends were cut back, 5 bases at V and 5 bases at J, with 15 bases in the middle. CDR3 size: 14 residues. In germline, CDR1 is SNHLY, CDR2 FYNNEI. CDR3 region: CASSRPGEWTEAFF. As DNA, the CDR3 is TGTGCCAGCAGTCGTCCGGGGGAGTGGACTGAAGCTTTCTTT.

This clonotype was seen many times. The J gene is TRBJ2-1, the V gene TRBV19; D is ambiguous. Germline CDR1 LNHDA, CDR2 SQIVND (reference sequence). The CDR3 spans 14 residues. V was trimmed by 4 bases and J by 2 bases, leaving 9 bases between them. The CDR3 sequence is CASSNDSPYNEQFF. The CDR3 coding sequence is TGTGCCAGTAGTAATGACTCCCCCTACAATGAGCAGTTCTTC.

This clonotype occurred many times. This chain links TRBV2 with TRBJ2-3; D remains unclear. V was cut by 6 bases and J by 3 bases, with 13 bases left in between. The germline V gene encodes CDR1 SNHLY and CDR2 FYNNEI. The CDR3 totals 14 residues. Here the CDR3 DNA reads TGTGCCAGCAGCGCCCTAGGTTTAACAGATACGCAGTATTTT. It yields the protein CASSALGLTDTQYF.

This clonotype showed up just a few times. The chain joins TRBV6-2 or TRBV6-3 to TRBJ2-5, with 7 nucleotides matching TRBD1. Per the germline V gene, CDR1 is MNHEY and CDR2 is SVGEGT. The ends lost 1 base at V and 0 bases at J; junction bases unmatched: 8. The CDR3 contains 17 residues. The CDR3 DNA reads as TGTGCCAGCAGTTACTGGAGACAGGGAACGTACCAAGAGACCCAGTACTTC. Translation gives CASSYWRQGTYQETQYF.

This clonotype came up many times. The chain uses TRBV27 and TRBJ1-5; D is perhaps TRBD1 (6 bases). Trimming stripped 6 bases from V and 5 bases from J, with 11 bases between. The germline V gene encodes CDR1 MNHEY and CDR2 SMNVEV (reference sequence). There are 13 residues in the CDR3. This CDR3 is CASSPTGYQPQHF. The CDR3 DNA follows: TGTGCCAGCAGCCCTACAGGGTATCAGCCCCAGCATTTT.

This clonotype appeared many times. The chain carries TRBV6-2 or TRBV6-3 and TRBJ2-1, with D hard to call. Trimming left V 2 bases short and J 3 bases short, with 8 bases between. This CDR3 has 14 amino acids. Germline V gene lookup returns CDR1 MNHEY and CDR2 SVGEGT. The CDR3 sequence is CASSYGDVYNEQFF. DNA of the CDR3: TGTGCCAGCAGTTACGGTGATGTCTACAATGAGCAGTTCTTC.

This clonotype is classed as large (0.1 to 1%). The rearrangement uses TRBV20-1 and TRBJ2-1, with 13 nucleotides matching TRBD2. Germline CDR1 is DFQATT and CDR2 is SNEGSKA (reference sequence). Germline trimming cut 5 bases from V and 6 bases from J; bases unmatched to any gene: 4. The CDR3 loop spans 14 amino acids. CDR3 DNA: TGCAGTGCTGGACTAGCGGGAGTGGCCAATGAGCAGTTCTTC. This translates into CSAGLAGVANEQFF.

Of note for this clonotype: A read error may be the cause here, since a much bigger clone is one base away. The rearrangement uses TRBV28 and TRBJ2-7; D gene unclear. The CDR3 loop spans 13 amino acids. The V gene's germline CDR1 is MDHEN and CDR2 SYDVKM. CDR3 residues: CASSQGRVYEQCF. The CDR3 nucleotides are TGTGCCAGCAGTCAAGGAAGGGTCTACGAGCAGTGCTTC. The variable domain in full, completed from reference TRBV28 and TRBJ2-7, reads DVKVTQSSRYLVKRTGEKVFLECVQDMDHENMFWYRQDPGLGLRLIYFSYDVKMKEKGDIPEGYSVSREKKERFSLILESASTNQTSMYLCASSQGRVYEQCFGPGTRLTVT.